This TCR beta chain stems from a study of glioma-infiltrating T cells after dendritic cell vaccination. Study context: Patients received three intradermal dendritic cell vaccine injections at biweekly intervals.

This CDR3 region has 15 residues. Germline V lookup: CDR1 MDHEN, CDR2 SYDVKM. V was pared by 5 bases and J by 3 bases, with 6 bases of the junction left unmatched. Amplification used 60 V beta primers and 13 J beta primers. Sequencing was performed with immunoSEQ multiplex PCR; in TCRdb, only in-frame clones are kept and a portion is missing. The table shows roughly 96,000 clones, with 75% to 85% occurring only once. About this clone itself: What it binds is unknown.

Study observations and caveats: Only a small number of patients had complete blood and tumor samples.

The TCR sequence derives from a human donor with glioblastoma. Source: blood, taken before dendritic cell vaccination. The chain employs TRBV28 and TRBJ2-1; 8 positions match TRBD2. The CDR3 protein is CASSQAGDGYNEQFF. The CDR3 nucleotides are TGTGCCAGCAGTCAAGCGGGAGATGGCTACAATGAGCAGTTCTTC.